This T cell receptor beta chain was documented in a study of T cell responses to AZD1222 COVID-19 vaccine. Findings of the study overall: The donor group comprised mostly white British people and more females; the analysis possibly underestimated clonal diversity. The repertoires were collected only after the peak T cell response.

The germline V gene has CDR1 SGHKS and CDR2 YYEKEE (reference sequence). The ends were cut back, 5 bases at V and 5 bases at J, with 10 bases in the middle. The CDR3 sequence is 13 residues long. This clone was counted a single time. Its specificity is unknown. The protocol was immunoSEQ multiplex PCR, while the TCRdb copy is restricted to in-frame clones and leaves out a portion. Here the sample spans over 100,000 clones, 80% to 95% being singletons. The TCR sequence derives from an adult in good health. This specimen consisted of peripheral blood, obtained on day 0 of AZD1222 vaccination. The chain has TRBV5-5 and TRBJ1-4, with no clear D. CDR3 bases: TGTGCCAGCAGATTTGGTACAAATGAAAAACTGTTTTTT. Translation gives CASRFGTNEKLFF. The variable domain in full, completed from reference TRBV5-5 and TRBJ1-4, reads DAGVTQSPTHLIKTRGQQVTLRCSPISGHKSVSWYQQVLGQGPQFIFQYYEKEERGRGNFPDRFSARQFPNYSSELNVNALLLGDSALYLCASRFGTNEKLFFGSGTQLSVL.